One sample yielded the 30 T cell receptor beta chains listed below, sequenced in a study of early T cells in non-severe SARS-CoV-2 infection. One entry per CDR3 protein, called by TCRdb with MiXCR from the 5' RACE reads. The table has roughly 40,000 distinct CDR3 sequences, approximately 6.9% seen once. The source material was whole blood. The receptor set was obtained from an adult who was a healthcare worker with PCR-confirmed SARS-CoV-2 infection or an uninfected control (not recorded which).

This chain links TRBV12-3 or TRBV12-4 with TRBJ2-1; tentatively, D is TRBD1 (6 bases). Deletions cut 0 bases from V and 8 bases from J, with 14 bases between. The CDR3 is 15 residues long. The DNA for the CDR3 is TGTGCCAGCAGTTTAGCGACAGGCATTGGGGATGAGCAGTTCTTC. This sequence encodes CASSLATGIGDEQFF.

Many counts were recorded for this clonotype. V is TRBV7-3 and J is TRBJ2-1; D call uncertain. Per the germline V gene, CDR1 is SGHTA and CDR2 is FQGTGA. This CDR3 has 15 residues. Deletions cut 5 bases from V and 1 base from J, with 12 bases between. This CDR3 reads CASSPGVQSYNEQFF. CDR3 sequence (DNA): TGTGCCAGCAGCCCTGGGGTACAATCCTACAATGAGCAGTTCTTC.

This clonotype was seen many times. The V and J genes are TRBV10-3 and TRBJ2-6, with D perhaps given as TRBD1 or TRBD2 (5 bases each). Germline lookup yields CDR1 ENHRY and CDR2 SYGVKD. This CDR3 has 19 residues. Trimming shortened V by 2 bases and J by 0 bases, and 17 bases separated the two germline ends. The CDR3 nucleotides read TGTGCCATCAGTGAGCCAGACCGGGACCGTGCCTCTGGGGCCAACGTCCTGACTTTC. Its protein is CAISEPDRDRASGANVLTF.

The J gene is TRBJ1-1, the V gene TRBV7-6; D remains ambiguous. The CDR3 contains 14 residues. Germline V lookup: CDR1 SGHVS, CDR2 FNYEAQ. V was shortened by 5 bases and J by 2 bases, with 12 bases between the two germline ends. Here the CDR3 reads CASSRERFNTEAFF. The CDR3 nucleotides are TGTGCCAGCAGCCGTGAGAGATTTAACACTGAAGCTTTCTTT.

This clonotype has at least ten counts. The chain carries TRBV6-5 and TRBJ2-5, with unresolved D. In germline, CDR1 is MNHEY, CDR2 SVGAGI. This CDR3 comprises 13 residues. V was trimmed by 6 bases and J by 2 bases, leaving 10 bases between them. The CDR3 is CASSRGGQETQYF. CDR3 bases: TGTGCCAGCAGCCGCGGTGGGCAAGAGACCCAGTACTTC.

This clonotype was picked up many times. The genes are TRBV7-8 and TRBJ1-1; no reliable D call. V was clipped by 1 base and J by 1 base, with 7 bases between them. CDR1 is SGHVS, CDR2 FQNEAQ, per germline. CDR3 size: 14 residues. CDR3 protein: CASSLGGENTEAFF. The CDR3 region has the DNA TGTGCCAGCAGCTTAGGGGGTGAGAACACTGAAGCTTTCTTT.

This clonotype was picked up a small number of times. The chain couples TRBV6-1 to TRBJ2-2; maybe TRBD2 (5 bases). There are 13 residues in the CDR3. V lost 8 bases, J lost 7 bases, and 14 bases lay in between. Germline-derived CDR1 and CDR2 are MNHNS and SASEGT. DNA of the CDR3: TGTGCCAGCCACCCCGGGATACGCGGGGAGCTGTTTTTT. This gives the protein CASHPGIRGELFF.

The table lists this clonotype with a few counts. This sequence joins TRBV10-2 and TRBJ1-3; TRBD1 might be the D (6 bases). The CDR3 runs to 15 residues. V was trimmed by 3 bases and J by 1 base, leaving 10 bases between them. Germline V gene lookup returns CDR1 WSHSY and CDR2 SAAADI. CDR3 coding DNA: TGCGCCAGCAGTGAAATCGGACAGTCTGGAAACACCATATATTTT. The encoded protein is CASSEIGQSGNTIYF.

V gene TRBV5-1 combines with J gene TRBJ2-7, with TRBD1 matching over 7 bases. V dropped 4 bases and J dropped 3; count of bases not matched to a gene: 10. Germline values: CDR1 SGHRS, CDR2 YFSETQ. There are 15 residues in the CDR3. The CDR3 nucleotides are TGCGCCAGCAGCAAATCCGGGACAGAAAACTACGAGCAGTACTTC. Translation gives CASSKSGTENYEQYF.

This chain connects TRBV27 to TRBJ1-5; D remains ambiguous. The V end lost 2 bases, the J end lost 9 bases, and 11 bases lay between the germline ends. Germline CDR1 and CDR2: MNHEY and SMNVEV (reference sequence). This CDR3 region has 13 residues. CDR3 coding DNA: TGTGCCAGCAGTTTAAAATGGGGAAGGCCCCAGCATTTT. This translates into CASSLKWGRPQHF.

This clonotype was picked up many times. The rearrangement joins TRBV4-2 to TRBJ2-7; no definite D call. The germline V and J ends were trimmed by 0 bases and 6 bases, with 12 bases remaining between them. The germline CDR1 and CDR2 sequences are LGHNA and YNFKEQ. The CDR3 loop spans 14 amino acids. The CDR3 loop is CASSQDLGKSEQYF. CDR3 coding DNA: TGTGCCAGCAGCCAAGATTTGGGAAAAAGCGAGCAGTACTTC.

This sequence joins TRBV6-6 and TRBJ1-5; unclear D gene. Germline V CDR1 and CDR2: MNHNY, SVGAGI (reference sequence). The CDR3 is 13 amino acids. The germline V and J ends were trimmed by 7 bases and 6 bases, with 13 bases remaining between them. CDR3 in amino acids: CASTRAEIQPQHF. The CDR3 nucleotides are TGTGCCAGCACAAGGGCAGAGATTCAGCCCCAGCATTTT.

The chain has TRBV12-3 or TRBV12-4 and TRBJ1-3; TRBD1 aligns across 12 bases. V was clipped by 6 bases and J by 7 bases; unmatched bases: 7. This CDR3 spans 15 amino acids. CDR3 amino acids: CASRPGTGGPNTIYF. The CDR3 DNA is TGTGCCAGCAGACCCGGGACAGGGGGCCCGAACACCATATATTTT.

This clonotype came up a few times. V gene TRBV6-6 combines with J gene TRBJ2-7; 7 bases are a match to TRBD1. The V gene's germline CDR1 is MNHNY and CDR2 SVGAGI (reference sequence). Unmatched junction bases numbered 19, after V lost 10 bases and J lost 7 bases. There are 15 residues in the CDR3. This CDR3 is CATSPLQGDREEQYF. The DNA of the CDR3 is TGTGCCACTTCTCCCCTCCAAGGTGACAGGGAAGAGCAGTACTTC.

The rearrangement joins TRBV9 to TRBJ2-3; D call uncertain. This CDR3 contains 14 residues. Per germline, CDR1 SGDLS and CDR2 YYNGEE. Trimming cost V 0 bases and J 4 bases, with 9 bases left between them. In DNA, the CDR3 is TGTGCCAGCAGCGTAGTTATCCAAGCAGATACGCAGTATTTT. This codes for CASSVVIQADTQYF.

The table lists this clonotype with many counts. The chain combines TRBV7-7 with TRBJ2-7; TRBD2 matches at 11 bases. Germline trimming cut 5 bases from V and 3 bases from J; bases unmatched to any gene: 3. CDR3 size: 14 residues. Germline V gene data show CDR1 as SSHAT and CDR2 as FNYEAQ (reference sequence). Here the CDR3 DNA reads TGTGCCAGCAGCCCCGGGACTAGCGGCTACGAGCAGTACTTC. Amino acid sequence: CASSPGTSGYEQYF.

CDR3 nucleotide sequence: TGTGCCAGCAGCAAAAAAGCCGGGACAGCGAACACTGAAGCTTTCTTT. It specifies CASSKKAGTANTEAFF. The chain joins TRBV7-6 to TRBJ1-1; 7 positions agree with TRBD1. The CDR3 loop spans 16 amino acids. The V and J ends lost 5 bases and 1 base, in that order; junction bases with no gene match: 10. Germline assignment: CDR1 SGHVS and CDR2 FNYEAQ.

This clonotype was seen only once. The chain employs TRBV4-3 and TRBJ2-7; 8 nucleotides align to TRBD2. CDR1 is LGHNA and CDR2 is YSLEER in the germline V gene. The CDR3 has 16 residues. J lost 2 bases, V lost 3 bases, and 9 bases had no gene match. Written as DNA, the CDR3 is TGCGCCAGCAGCCAGGGATTGAGCGGGGGAGCCTACGAGCAGTACTTC. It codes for CASSQGLSGGAYEQYF.

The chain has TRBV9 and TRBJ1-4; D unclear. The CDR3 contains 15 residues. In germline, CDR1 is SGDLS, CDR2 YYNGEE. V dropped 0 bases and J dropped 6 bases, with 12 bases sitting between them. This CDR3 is CASSVAPDVDEKLFF. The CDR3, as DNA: TGTGCCAGCAGCGTAGCTCCAGATGTAGATGAAAAACTGTTTTTT.

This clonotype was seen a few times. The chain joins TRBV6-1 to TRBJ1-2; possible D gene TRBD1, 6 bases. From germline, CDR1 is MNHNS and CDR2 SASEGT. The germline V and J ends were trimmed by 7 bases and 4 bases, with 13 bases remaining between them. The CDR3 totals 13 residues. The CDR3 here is CASTRRDTYGYTF. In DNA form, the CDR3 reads TGTGCCAGCACCAGACGGGACACCTATGGCTACACCTTC.

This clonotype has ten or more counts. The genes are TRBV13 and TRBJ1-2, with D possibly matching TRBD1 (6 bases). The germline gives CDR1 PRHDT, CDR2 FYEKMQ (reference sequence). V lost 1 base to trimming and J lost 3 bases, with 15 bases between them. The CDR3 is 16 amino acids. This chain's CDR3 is CASSLARTEVYYGYTF. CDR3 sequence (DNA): TGTGCCAGCAGCTTAGCCCGGACAGAAGTTTACTATGGCTACACCTTC.

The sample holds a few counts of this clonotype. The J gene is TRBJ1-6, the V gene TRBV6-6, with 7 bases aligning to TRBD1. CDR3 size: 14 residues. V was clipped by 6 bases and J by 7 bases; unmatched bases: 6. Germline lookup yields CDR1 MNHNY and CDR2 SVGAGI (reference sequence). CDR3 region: CASSGQAYNSPLHF. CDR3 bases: TGTGCCAGCAGCGGACAGGCGTACAATTCACCCCTCCACTTT.

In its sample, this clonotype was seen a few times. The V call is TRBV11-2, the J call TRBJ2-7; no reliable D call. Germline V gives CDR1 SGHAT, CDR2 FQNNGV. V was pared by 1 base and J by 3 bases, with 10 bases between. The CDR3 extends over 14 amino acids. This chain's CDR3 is CASSLGRQDYEQYF. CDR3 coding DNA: TGTGCCAGCAGCTTAGGGCGGCAGGACTACGAGCAGTACTTC.

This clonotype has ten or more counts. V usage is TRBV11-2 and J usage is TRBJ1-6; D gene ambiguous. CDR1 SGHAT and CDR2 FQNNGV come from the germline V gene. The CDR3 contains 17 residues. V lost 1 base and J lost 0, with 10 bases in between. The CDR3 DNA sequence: TGTGCCAGCAGCTTAGTCTCGCGGAGCTCCTATAATTCACCCCTCCACTTT. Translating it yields CASSLVSRSSYNSPLHF.

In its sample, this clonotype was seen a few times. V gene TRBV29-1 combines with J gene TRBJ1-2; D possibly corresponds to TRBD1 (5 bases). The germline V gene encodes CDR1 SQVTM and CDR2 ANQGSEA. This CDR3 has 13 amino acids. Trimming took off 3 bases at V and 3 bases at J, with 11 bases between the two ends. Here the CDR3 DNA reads TGCAGCGTTGAGGGGGGAAGAGACTATGGCTACACCTTC. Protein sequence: CSVEGGRDYGYTF.

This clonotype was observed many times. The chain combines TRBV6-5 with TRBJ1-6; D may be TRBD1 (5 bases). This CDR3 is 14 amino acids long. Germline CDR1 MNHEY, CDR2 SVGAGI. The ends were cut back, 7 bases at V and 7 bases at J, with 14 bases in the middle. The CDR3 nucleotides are TGTGCCAGCAATAGACCAGGGTTGAATTCACCCCTCCACTTT. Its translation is CASNRPGLNSPLHF.

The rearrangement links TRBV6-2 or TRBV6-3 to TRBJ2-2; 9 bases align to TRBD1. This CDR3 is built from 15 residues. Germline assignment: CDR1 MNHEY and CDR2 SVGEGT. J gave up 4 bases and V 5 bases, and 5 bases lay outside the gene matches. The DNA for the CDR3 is TGTGCCAGCAGTCTACAGGGGGCGAGCACCGGGGAGCTGTTTTTT. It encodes CASSLQGASTGELFF.

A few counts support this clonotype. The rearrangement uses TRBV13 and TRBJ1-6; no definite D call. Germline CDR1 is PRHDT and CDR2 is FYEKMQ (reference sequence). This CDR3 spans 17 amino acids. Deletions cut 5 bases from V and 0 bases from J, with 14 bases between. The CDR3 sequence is CASSGRALASYNSPLHF. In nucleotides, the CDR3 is TGTGCCAGCAGCGGAAGGGCTCTCGCCTCCTATAATTCACCCCTCCACTTT.

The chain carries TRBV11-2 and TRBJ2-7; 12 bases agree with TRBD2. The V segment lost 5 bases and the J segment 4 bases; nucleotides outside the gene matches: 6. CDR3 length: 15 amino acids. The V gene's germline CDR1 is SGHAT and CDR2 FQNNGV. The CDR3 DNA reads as TGTGCCAGCAGCCACCCTAGCGGGGGGGCGTACGAGCAGTACTTC. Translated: CASSHPSGGAYEQYF.

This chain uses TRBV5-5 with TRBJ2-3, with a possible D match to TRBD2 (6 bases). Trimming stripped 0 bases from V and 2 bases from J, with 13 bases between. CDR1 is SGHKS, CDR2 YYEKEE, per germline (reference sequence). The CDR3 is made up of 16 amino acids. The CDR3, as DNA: TGTGCCAGCAGCTTGGATGGGGGGTACCTCACAGATACGCAGTATTTT. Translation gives CASSLDGGYLTDTQYF. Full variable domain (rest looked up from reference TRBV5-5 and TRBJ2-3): DAGVTQSPTHLIKTRGQQVTLRCSPISGHKSVSWYQQVLGQGPQFIFQYYEKEERGRGNFPDRFSARQFPNYSSELNVNALLLGDSALYLCASSLDGGYLTDTQYFGPGTRLTVL.